Shown below are 20 T cell receptor beta chains from a single sample sequenced in a study of blood T cells in healthy people across ages. The second PCR ran about 6 to 12 cycles with a sample-barcoded 5' primer and J-beta primers. TCRdb itself ran the 5' RACE reads through MiXCR, one entry per CDR3 protein. The sample lists over 1.5 million distinct CDR3 sequences; 49% were seen once. Sequenced sample: blood. Source of these receptors: a woman aged 40 to 49 in good health.

V usage is TRBV28 and J usage is TRBJ1-6; 9 nucleotides align to TRBD1. Germline CDR1 is MDHEN and CDR2 is SYDVKM. The CDR3 loop spans 15 amino acids. With V trimmed by 3 bases and J by 6 bases, 3 bases remained unmatched. The CDR3 DNA reads TGTGCCAGCAGTTTTGGGGACAGGGCTAATTCACCCCTCCACTTT. Translation gives CASSFGDRANSPLHF.

The chain recombines TRBV6-5 with TRBJ2-6; 8 positions agree with TRBD1. The V segment lost 2 bases and the J segment 1 base; nucleotides outside the gene matches: 4. CDR1 and CDR2 (germline): MNHEY, SVGAGI. The CDR3 is 17 amino acids. The CDR3 loop reads CASSYQGALSGANVLTF. CDR3 nucleotides: TGTGCCAGCAGTTACCAGGGGGCGCTGTCTGGGGCCAACGTCCTGACTTTC.

With regard to this clonotype: A much larger clone sits a single nucleotide away, making a read error possible. The genes are TRBV7-2 and TRBJ2-7; D might be TRBD1 or TRBD2, each matching 5 bases. The CDR3 is made up of 15 amino acids. Germline values: CDR1 SGHTA, CDR2 FQGNSA. The V end was cut by 1 base, the J end by 3 bases, with 13 bases between. CDR3 residues: CASSLDPARGYEQYF. The CDR3 DNA reads as TGTGCCAGCAGCTTAGATCCAGCGAGGGGCTACGAGCAGTACTTC. The whole variable domain, filled in from reference TRBV7-2 and TRBJ2-7, reads GAGVSQSPSNKVTEKGKDVELRCDPISGHTALYWYRQSLGQGLEFLIYFQGNSAPDKSGLPSDRFSAERTGGSVSTLTIQRTQQEDSAVYLCASSLDPARGYEQYFGPGTRLTVT.

This clonotype was counted only a few times. The rearrangement uses TRBV20-1 and TRBJ2-7; TRBD2 matches at 14 bases. Germline CDR1 DFQATT, CDR2 SNEGSKA (reference sequence). CDR3 length: 16 amino acids. V lost 4 bases, J lost 2 bases, and 7 bases stayed unmatched. CDR3 DNA sequence: TGCAGTGCTAACATACCGGGACTAGCGGGGGCCTACGAGCAGTACTTC. This sequence encodes CSANIPGLAGAYEQYF.

This chain links TRBV4-2 with TRBJ2-1; no definite D call. This CDR3 is built from 13 residues. Germline assignment: CDR1 LGHNA and CDR2 YNFKEQ. The V gene lost 10 bases and the J gene lost 4 bases, with 14 bases spanning the gap. CDR3 nucleotides: TGTGCCACCGTACACGGTGATTACAATGAGCAGTTCTTC. It yields the protein CATVHGDYNEQFF.

This clonotype occurred a few times. This sequence joins TRBV7-2 and TRBJ2-3; no definite D call. Trimming left V 2 bases short and J 6 bases short, with 9 bases between. Germline V gives CDR1 SGHTA, CDR2 FQGNSA. The CDR3 spans 13 residues. The CDR3 sequence: CASSLSWVDTQYF. Written as DNA, the CDR3 is TGTGCCAGCAGCTTAAGTTGGGTGGATACGCAGTATTTT.

This chain links TRBV7-2 with TRBJ2-5; no reliable D call. The J call may not be correct, given that the DNA end is closer to TRBJ2-7. Looked up from germline, CDR1 is SGHTA and CDR2 is FQGNSA. CDR3 length equals 13 residues. The CDR3 region has the DNA TGTGCCAGCAGCACCGTCTGGGTCAGCGAGCAGTACTTC. This gives the protein CASSTVWVSEQYF.

The rearrangement joins TRBV20-1 to TRBJ2-7; 10 bases match TRBD1. The trim removed 6 bases at V and 5 bases at J, leaving 7 bases unmatched. This CDR3 comprises 13 residues. Looked up from germline, CDR1 is DFQATT and CDR2 is SNEGSKA (reference sequence). CDR3 sequence reads: CSARPGTGDEQYF. In nucleotides, the CDR3 is TGCAGTGCCAGGCCCGGGACAGGGGACGAGCAGTACTTC.

This clonotype was seen a few times. The V call is TRBV4-3, the J call TRBJ2-3, with D tentatively TRBD1 (5 bases). Germline CDR1 and CDR2: LGHNA and YSLEER. The CDR3 runs to 18 residues. The ends were cut back, 0 bases at V and 1 base at J, with 17 bases in the middle. CDR3 region: CASSQELVGQGRTDTQYF. DNA for the CDR3: TGCGCCAGCAGCCAAGAATTGGTCGGCCAGGGCCGCACAGATACGCAGTATTTT.

Only a few counts were recorded for this clonotype. An end of the junction does not agree with germline; a read error may underlie this. The chain has TRBV2 and TRBJ2-1, with 9 bases matching TRBD2. CDR1 is SNHLY and CDR2 is FYNNEI in the germline V gene. The CDR3 runs to 13 residues. The CDR3 sequence: CARSGGTTMGQFF. CDR3 sequence (DNA): TGTGCCCGCAGCGGGGGGACTACTATGGGGCAGTTCTTC. Filled out from reference TRBV2 and TRBJ2-1, the complete variable domain reads EPEVTQTPSHQVTQMGQEVILRCVPISNHLYFYWYRQILGQKVEFLVSFYNNEISEKSEIFDDQFSVERPDGSNFTLKIRSTKLEDSAMYFCARSGGTTMGQFFGPGTRLTVL.

The rearrangement joins TRBV7-9 to TRBJ2-1, with D possibly TRBD1 on 5 matching bases. The CDR3 covers 12 residues. V shed 8 bases and J shed 7 bases, with 12 bases lying between them. Germline CDR1 reads SEHNR; CDR2 reads FQNEAQ (reference sequence). CDR3 loop: CASGHAGNEQFF. The DNA for the CDR3 is TGTGCCAGCGGCCACGCAGGGAATGAGCAGTTCTTC.

V and J are TRBV10-3 and TRBJ2-6; D call uncertain. CDR3 length equals 15 residues. Germline V gene sequence: CDR1 ENHRY, CDR2 SYGVKD. Trimming stripped 2 bases from V and 1 base from J, with 6 bases between. In nucleotides, the CDR3 is TGTGCCATCAGTGAGGGTACTTCTGGGGCCAACGTCCTGACTTTC. This sequence encodes CAISEGTSGANVLTF.

This clonotype showed up just a few times. The CDR3 bases are TGTGCCAGCAGCAAAGGGACAGGGAACTACGAGCAGTACTTC. It is translated as CASSKGTGNYEQYF. The chain couples TRBV4-2 to TRBJ2-7; 9 bases fit TRBD1. The CDR3 loop spans 14 amino acids. From germline, CDR1 is LGHNA and CDR2 YNFKEQ. After removal of 5 bases from V and 3 bases from J, the junction contained 5 bases not matched to a gene.

This clonotype came up once. One end of the junction varies from germline; a read error may be responsible. This sequence joins TRBV11-3 and TRBJ2-1, with 7 positions matching TRBD1. Germline V gene data show CDR1 as SGHNT and CDR2 as YENEEA. The CDR3 covers 15 residues. Written as DNA, the CDR3 is TGTGCCGGCAGCTTAGAGGTCGCAGGGGGCAATGAGCAGTTCTTC. Amino acids: CAGSLEVAGGNEQFF.

The chain joins TRBV28 to TRBJ2-3; D is uncertain. The V gene's germline CDR1 is MDHEN and CDR2 SYDVKM. The CDR3 extends over 15 amino acids. V was pared by 3 bases and J by 2 bases, with 12 bases between. The DNA of the CDR3 is TGTGCCAGCAGTTTCGGCACTTTAACCACAGATACGCAGTATTTT. Amino acid sequence: CASSFGTLTTDTQYF.

This chain connects TRBV20-1 to TRBJ1-5, with 9 bases fitting TRBD1. This CDR3 has 18 residues. With V trimmed by 6 bases and J by 4 bases, 19 bases remained unmatched. Germline loops: CDR1 DFQATT, CDR2 SNEGSKA (reference sequence). As DNA, the CDR3 is TGCAGTGCGATTCATCCGCCCGATAGACAGGGGGTGAATCAGCCCCAGCATTTT. This gives the protein CSAIHPPDRQGVNQPQHF.

The chain carries TRBV28 and TRBJ2-1, with TRBD1 matching 7 bases. The J call is doubtful: the DNA matches TRBJ2-7 better. In germline, CDR1 is MDHEN, CDR2 SYDVKM. The CDR3 length is 14 residues. The CDR3 DNA sequence: TGTGCCAGCACCCCGAGAAATTCAGGGGGCGAGCAGTACTTC. It yields the protein CASTPRNSGGEQYF.

In its sample, this clonotype was seen a few times. The chain employs TRBV25-1 and TRBJ1-6; possibly TRBD1 for D (6 bases). V lost 3 bases to trimming and J lost 5 bases, with 11 bases between them. The germline CDR1 and CDR2 sequences are MGHDK and SYGVNS. The CDR3 is 15 amino acids. The CDR3 loop is CASSEGAADNSPLHF. The DNA for the CDR3 is TGTGCCAGCAGTGAGGGGGCGGCCGATAATTCACCCCTCCACTTT.

The V and J genes are TRBV5-4 and TRBJ1-6; unclear D gene. CDR3 size: 14 residues. The V gene's germline CDR1 is SGHNT and CDR2 YYREEE (reference sequence). V lost 0 bases and J 16 bases, leaving 17 bases between the germline ends. The CDR3 DNA reads TGTGCCAGCAGCTTGGGGCAAACCGGGTGCCTACTCCACTTT. Translating gives CASSLGQTGCLLHF.

V and J are TRBV7-9 and TRBJ1-6; D remains unclear. The V and J ends lost 5 bases and 11 bases respectively, with 19 bases between them. Germline V gene lookup returns CDR1 SEHNR and CDR2 FQNEAQ (reference sequence). This CDR3 comprises 15 residues. The DNA of the CDR3 is TGTGCCAGCAGCCCGGCCCGGGATAAAAGTGCACCCCTCCACTTT. This sequence encodes CASSPARDKSAPLHF.